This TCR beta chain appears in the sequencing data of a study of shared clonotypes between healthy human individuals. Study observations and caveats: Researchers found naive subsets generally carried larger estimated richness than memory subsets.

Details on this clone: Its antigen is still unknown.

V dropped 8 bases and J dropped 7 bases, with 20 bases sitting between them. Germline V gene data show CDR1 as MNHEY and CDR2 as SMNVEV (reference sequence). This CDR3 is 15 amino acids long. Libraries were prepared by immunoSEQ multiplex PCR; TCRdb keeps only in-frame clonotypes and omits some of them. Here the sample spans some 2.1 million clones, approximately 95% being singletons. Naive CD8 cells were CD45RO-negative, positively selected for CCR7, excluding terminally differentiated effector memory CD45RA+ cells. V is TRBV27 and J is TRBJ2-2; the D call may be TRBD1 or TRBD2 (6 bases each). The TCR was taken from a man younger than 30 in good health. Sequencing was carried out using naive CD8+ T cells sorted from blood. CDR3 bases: TGTGCCAGCGGTCAGGTAGGGGGACTCGGCGGGGAGCTGTTTTTT. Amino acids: CASGQVGGLGGELFF.